Listed below are T cell receptor beta chains from one sample, sequenced in a study of blood T cell repertoires in COVID-19. Produced via immunoSEQ multiplex PCR; TCRdb's table is partial and in-frame only. The sample includes some 220,000 clones, 84% of them seen just once. What was sequenced was peripheral blood. Receptor source: a woman older than 75 with active or convalescent COVID-19. The CDR3 runs from the conserved cysteine through the conserved F or W. The order of the fields is J gene, CDR3 length, D gene, V gene, clone size, CDR3 protein, CDR3 DNA. A D gene is named only where the DNA matches it firmly. Some rows mark clone size as missing; the rest say once, few, many or name a class of expanded clone.

J gene: TRBJ1-5; CDR3 length: 14; D gene: TRBD1; V gene: TRBV11-2; clone size: NA; CDR3 protein: CASSRDRAIQPQHF; CDR3 DNA: TGTGCCAGCAGCCGGGACAGGGCCATTCAGCCCCAGCATTTT
J gene: TRBJ1-2; CDR3 length: 14; D gene: NA; V gene: TRBV29-1; clone size: NA; CDR3 protein: CSVDDPGYGYGYTF; CDR3 DNA: TGCAGCGTGGACGACCCGGGGTACGGCTATGGCTACACCTTC
J gene: TRBJ2-1; CDR3 length: 17; D gene: NA; V gene: TRBV4-2; clone size: NA; CDR3 protein: CASSQESSPRSYNEQFF; CDR3 DNA: TGTGCCAGCAGCCAAGAGTCTAGCCCCCGCTCCTACAATGAGCAGTTCTTC
J gene: TRBJ2-1; CDR3 length: 17; D gene: TRBD2; V gene: TRBV30; clone size: once; CDR3 protein: CAWSTGTSGRARYEQFF; CDR3 DNA: TGTGCCTGGAGTACCGGGACTAGCGGGAGGGCCAGATATGAGCAGTTCTTC
J gene: TRBJ2-7; CDR3 length: 14; D gene: TRBD1; V gene: TRBV18; clone size: NA; CDR3 protein: CASSSQGVSYEQYF; CDR3 DNA: TGTGCCAGCTCATCACAGGGGGTGTCCTACGAGCAGTACTTC
J gene: TRBJ2-3; CDR3 length: 15; D gene: TRBD1; V gene: TRBV27; clone size: NA; CDR3 protein: CASSLGQGVTDTQYF; CDR3 DNA: TGTGCCAGCAGTCTCGGACAGGGTGTAACAGATACGCAGTATTTT
J gene: TRBJ1-1; CDR3 length: 14; D gene: NA; V gene: TRBV5-1; clone size: NA; CDR3 protein: CASSFFEGNTEAFF; CDR3 DNA: TGCGCCAGCAGCTTTTTCGAGGGAAACACTGAAGCTTTCTTT
J gene: TRBJ1-3; CDR3 length: 14; D gene: NA; V gene: TRBV19; clone size: NA; CDR3 protein: CASIHRHSGNTIYF; CDR3 DNA: TGTGCCAGTATTCACAGGCACTCTGGAAACACCATATATTTT
J gene: TRBJ1-4; CDR3 length: 15; D gene: TRBD1; V gene: TRBV4-2; clone size: few; CDR3 protein: CASSQGQGEWEKLFF; CDR3 DNA: TGTGCCAGCAGCCAAGGACAGGGCGAATGGGAAAAACTGTTTTTT
J gene: TRBJ2-5; CDR3 length: 15; D gene: NA; V gene: TRBV4-3; clone size: NA; CDR3 protein: CASSLGGGHQETQYF; CDR3 DNA: TGCGCCAGCAGCCTAGGAGGGGGCCACCAAGAGACCCAGTACTTC
J gene: TRBJ1-2; CDR3 length: 14; D gene: TRBD1; V gene: TRBV5-4; clone size: NA; CDR3 protein: CASSQRTDRVEDTF; CDR3 DNA: TGTGCCAGCAGCCAGAGAACGGACAGGGTGGAAGACACCTTC
J gene: TRBJ2-7; CDR3 length: 15; D gene: TRBD2; V gene: TRBV5-4; clone size: NA; CDR3 protein: CASSLGVAGGNEQYF; CDR3 DNA: TGTGCCAGCAGCTTGGGAGTAGCGGGAGGGAACGAGCAGTACTTC
J gene: TRBJ2-3; CDR3 length: 18; D gene: TRBD2; V gene: TRBV4-1; clone size: NA; CDR3 protein: CASSQVRTSGRDSDTQYF; CDR3 DNA: TGCGCCAGCAGCCAAGTGAGGACTAGCGGGAGAGATTCGGATACGCAGTATTTT
J gene: TRBJ2-5; CDR3 length: 14; D gene: TRBD1; V gene: TRBV7-2; clone size: few; CDR3 protein: CASSGNRGRETQYF; CDR3 DNA: TGTGCCAGCAGCGGAAACAGGGGTCGAGAGACCCAGTACTTC
J gene: TRBJ1-4; CDR3 length: 13; D gene: NA; V gene: TRBV11-3; clone size: NA; CDR3 protein: CASSLDPREKLFF; CDR3 DNA: TGTGCCAGCAGCTTAGATCCCCGTGAAAAACTGTTTTTT
J gene: TRBJ2-1; CDR3 length: 12; D gene: NA; V gene: TRBV28; clone size: NA; CDR3 protein: CATTTRWDEQFF; CDR3 DNA: TGTGCCACCACGACTAGATGGGATGAGCAGTTCTTC
J gene: TRBJ2-1; CDR3 length: 16; D gene: TRBD2; V gene: TRBV7-9; clone size: NA; CDR3 protein: CASSSGLSGGGYEQFF; CDR3 DNA: TGTGCCAGCAGCTCCGGACTCTCCGGGGGGGGGTATGAGCAGTTCTTC
J gene: TRBJ2-7; CDR3 length: 15; D gene: NA; V gene: TRBV6-2/TRBV6-3; clone size: NA; CDR3 protein: CASSFGGRGSYEQYF; CDR3 DNA: TGTGCCAGCAGTTTTGGGGGCAGAGGGTCCTACGAGCAGTACTTC
J gene: TRBJ1-1; CDR3 length: 15; D gene: NA; V gene: TRBV5-5; clone size: NA; CDR3 protein: CASSTLLGGDTEAFF; CDR3 DNA: TGTGCCAGCAGCACCCTTTTGGGGGGGGACACTGAAGCTTTCTTT
J gene: TRBJ1-5; CDR3 length: 17; D gene: NA; V gene: TRBV5-6; clone size: NA; CDR3 protein: CASTRAGDYLSNQPQHF; CDR3 DNA: TGTGCCAGCACCAGGGCAGGGGACTATCTTAGCAATCAGCCCCAGCATTTT
J gene: TRBJ2-7; CDR3 length: 16; D gene: TRBD1; V gene: TRBV4-3; clone size: NA; CDR3 protein: CASSQDIRQGEREQYF; CDR3 DNA: TGCGCCAGCAGCCAAGATATAAGGCAGGGGGAACGCGAGCAGTACTTC